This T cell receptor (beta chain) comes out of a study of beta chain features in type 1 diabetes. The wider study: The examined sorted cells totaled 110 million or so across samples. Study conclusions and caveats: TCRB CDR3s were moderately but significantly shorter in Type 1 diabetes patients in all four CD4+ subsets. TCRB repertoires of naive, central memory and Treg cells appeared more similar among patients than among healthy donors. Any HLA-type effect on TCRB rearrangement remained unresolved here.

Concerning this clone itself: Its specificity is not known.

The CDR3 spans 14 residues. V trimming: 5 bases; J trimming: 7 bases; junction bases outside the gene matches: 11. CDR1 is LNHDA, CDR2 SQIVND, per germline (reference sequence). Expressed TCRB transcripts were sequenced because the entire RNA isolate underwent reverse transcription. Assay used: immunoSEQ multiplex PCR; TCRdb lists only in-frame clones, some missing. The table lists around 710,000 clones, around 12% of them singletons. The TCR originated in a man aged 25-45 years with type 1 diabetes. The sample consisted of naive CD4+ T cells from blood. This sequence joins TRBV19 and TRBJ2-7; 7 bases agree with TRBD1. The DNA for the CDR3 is TGTGCCAGTAGTTCCCAGACAGGGCGATATGAGCAGTACTTC. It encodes CASSSQTGRYEQYF.